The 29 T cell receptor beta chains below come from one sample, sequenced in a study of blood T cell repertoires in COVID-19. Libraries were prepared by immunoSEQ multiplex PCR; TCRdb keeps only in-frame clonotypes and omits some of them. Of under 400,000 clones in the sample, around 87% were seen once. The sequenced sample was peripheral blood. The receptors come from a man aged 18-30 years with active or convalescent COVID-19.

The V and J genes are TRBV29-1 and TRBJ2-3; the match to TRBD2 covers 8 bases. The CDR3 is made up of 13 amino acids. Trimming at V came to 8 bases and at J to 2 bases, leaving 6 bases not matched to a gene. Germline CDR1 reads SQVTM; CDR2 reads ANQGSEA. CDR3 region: CSTRTSPTDTQYF. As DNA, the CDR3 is TGCAGCACGAGGACTAGCCCCACAGATACGCAGTATTTT.

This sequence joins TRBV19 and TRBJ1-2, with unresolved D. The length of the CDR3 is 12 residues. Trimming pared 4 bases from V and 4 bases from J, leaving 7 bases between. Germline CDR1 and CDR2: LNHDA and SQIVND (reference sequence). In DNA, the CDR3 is TGTGCCAGTAGTAGGCCTGCCTATGGCTACACCTTC. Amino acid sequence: CASSRPAYGYTF.

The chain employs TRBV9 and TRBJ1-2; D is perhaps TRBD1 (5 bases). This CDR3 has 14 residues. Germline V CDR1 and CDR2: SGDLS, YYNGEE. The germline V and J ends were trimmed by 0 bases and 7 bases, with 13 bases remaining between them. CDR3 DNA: TGTGCCAGCAGCGTAGTGTCAGGGTATGGTGGCTACACCTTC. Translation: CASSVVSGYGGYTF.

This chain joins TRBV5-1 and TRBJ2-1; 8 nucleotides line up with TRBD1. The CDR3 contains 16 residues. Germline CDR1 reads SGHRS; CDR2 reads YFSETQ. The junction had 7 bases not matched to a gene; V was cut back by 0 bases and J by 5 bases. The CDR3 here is CASSLAGRGLHNEQFF. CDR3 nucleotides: TGCGCCAGCAGCTTGGCGGGCAGGGGGCTTCACAATGAGCAGTTCTTC.

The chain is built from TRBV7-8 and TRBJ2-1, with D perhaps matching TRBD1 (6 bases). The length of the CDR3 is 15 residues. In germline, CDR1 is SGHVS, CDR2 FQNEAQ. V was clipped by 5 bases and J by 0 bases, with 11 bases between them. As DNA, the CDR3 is TGTGCCAGCAGCCCAGGGGTTGGCTCCTACAATGAGCAGTTCTTC. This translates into CASSPGVGSYNEQFF. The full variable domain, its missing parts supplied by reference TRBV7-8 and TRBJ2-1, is GAGVSQSPRYKVAKRGQDVALRCDPISGHVSLFWYQQALGQGPEFLTYFQNEAQLDKSGLPSDRFFAERPEGSVSTLKIQRTQQEDSAVYLCASSPGVGSYNEQFFGPGTRLTVL.

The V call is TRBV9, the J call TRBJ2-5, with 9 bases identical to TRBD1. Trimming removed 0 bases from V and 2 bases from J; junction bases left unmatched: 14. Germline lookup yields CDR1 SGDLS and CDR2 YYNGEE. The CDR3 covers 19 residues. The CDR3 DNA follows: TGTGCCAGCAGCGTAGGTTTAGGACAGGGGCCGGCAAGTCAAGAGACCCAGTACTTC. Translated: CASSVGLGQGPASQETQYF.

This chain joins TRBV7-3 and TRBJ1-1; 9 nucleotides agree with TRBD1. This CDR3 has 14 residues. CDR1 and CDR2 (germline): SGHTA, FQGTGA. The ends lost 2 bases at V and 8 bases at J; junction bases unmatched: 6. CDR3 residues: CASSLGQGRLEAFF. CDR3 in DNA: TGTGCCAGCAGCTTAGGACAGGGGCGATTGGAAGCTTTCTTT.

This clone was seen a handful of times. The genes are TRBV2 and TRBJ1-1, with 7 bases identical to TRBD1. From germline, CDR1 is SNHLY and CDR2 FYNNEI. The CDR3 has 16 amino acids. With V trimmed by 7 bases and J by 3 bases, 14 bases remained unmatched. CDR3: CASTPHDRVTDTEAFF. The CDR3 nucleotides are TGTGCCAGCACCCCTCACGACAGGGTGACGGACACTGAAGCTTTCTTT.

This chain's CDR3 is CATSRDPSVVFGNTIYF. CDR3 bases: TGTGCCACCAGCAGAGATCCCTCTGTAGTTTTCGGGAACACCATATATTTT. The chain joins TRBV15 to TRBJ1-3; no definite D call. Trimming took 0 bases from V and 7 from J, leaving 19 bases between them. This CDR3 has 17 amino acids. Germline lookup yields CDR1 LNHNV and CDR2 YYDKDF (reference sequence).

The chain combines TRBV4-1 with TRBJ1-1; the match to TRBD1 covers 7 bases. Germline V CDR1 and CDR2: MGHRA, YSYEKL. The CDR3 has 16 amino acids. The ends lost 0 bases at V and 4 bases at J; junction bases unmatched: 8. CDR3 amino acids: CASSQDISGGGTEAFF. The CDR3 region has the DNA TGCGCCAGCAGCCAAGATATCTCAGGGGGAGGCACTGAAGCTTTCTTT.

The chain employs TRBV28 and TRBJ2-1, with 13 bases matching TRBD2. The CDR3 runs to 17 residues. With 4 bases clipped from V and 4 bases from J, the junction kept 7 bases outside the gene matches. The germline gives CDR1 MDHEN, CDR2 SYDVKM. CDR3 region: CASSSGLAGDQYNEQFF. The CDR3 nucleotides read TGTGCCAGCAGTTCAGGACTAGCGGGAGATCAGTACAATGAGCAGTTCTTC.

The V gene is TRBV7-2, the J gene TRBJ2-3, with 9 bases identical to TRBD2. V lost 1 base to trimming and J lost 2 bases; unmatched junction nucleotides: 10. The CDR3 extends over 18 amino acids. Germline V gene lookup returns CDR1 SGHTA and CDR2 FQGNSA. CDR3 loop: CASSLDPGLAVDTDTQYF. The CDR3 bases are TGTGCCAGCAGCTTAGACCCGGGACTAGCCGTAGACACAGATACGCAGTATTTT. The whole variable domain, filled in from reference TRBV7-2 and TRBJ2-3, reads GAGVSQSPSNKVTEKGKDVELRCDPISGHTALYWYRQSLGQGLEFLIYFQGNSAPDKSGLPSDRFSAERTGGSVSTLTIQRTQQEDSAVYLCASSLDPGLAVDTDTQYFGPGTRLTVL.

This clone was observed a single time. The DNA for the CDR3 is TGTGCCAGCAGGGGACCGGGACAGGGATACCGAAAACTGTTTTTT. This translates into CASRGPGQGYRKLFF. J is TRBJ1-4 and V is TRBV6-5; 9 nucleotides line up with TRBD1. The J segment lost 10 bases and the V segment lost 6 bases, leaving 12 bases of the junction unmatched. This CDR3 region has 15 residues. Germline assignment: CDR1 MNHEY and CDR2 SVGAGI.

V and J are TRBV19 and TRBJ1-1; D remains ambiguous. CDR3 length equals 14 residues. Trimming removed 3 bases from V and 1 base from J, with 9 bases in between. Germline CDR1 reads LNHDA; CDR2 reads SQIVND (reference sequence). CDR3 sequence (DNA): TGTGCCAGTAGTATGGTCGCAGGGAACACTGAAGCTTTCTTT. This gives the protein CASSMVAGNTEAFF.

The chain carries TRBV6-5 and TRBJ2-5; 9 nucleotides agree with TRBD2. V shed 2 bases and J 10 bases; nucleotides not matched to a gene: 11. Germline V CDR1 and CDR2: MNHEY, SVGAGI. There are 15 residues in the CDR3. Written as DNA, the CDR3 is TGTGCCAGCAGTTACCCCCGCGGGAGGGTCTGGGGCCAGTACTTC. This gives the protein CASSYPRGRVWGQYF.

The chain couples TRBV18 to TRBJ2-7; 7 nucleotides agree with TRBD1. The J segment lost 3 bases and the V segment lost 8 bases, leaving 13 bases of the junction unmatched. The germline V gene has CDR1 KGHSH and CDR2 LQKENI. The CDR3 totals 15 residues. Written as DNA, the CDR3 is TGTGCCAGCCGCAGGGACAGCGCAAGCAACTACGAGCAGTACTTC. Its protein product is CASRRDSASNYEQYF.

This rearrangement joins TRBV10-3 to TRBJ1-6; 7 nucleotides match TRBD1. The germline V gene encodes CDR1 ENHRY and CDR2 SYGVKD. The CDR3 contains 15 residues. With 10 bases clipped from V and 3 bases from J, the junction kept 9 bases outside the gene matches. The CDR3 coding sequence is TGTGCCACCTTGGGACAGCCGGGCTATAATTCACCCCTCCACTTT. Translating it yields CATLGQPGYNSPLHF.

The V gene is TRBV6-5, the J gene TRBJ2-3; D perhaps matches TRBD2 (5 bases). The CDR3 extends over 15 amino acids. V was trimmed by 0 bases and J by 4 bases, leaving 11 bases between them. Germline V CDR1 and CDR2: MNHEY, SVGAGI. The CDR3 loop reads CASSYSGSGADTQYF. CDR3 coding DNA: TGTGCCAGCAGTTACTCAGGCTCCGGGGCAGATACGCAGTATTTT.

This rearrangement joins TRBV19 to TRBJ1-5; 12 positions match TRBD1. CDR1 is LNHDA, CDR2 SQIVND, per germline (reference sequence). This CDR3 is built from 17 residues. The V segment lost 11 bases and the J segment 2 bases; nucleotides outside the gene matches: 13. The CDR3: CALIGDRGRMGNQPQHF. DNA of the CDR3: TGTGCCCTGATTGGGGACAGGGGGCGGATGGGCAATCAGCCCCAGCATTTT.

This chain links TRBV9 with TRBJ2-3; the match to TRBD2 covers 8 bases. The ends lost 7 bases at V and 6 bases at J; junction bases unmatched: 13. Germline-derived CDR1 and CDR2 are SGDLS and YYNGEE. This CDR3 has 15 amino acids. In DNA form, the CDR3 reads TGTGCCAGCTCCTTCGGGGGTAGCGGGATTGATACGCAGTATTTT. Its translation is CASSFGGSGIDTQYF.

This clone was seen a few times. The CDR3 loop reads CASSYNRVNQPQHF. The CDR3 nucleotides are TGTGCCAGCAGTTACAACAGAGTAAATCAGCCCCAGCATTTT. The chain employs TRBV6-5 and TRBJ1-5, with D unresolved. CDR1 and CDR2 from the germline V gene are MNHEY and SVGAGI. The CDR3 contains 14 residues. Trimming stripped 2 bases from V and 4 bases from J, with 9 bases between.

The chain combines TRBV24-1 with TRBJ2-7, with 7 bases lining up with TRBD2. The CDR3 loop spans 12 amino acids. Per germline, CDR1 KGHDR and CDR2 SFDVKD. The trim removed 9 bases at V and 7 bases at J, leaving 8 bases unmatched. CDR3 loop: CATQGGFGEQYF. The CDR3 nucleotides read TGTGCCACCCAGGGAGGGTTTGGGGAGCAGTACTTC.

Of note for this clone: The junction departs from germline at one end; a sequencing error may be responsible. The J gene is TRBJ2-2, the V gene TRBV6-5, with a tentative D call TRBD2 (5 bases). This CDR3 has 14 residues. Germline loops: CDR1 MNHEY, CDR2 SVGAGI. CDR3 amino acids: CVSTRMRAAGELFF. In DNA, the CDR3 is TGTGTCAGCACCAGGATGCGGGCGGCCGGGGAGCTGTTTTTT.

As DNA, the CDR3 is TGTGCCAGCAGCCAAGATTCGGGGTTGTTTGGCTACACCTTC. It translates to CASSQDSGLFGYTF. The chain uses TRBV3-1 (or the pseudogene TRBV3-2) and TRBJ1-2; D not certain. This CDR3 is 14 amino acids long. The germline V gene encodes CDR1 LGHDT and CDR2 YNNKEL (reference sequence). V was shortened by 0 bases and J by 7 bases, with 12 bases between the two germline ends.

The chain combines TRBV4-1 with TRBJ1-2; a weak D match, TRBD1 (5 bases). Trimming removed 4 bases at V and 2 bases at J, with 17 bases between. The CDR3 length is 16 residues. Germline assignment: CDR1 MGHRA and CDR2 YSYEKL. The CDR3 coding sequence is TGCGCCAGCAGCCCTTTGAATTCGGGGGGGAACTATGGCTACACCTTC. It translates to CASSPLNSGGNYGYTF.

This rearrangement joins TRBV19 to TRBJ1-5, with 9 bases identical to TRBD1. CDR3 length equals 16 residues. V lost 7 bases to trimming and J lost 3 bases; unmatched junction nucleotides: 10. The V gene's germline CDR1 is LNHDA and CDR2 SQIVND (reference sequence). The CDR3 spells CASNPYGQGINQPQHF. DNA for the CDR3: TGTGCCAGTAATCCCTACGGACAGGGGATCAATCAGCCCCAGCATTTT.

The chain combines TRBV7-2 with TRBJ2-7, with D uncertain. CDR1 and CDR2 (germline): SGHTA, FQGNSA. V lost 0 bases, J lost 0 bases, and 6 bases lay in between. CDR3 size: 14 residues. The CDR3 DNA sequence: TGTGCCAGCAGCTTAGCAACACACTCCTACGAGCAGTACTTC. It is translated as CASSLATHSYEQYF.

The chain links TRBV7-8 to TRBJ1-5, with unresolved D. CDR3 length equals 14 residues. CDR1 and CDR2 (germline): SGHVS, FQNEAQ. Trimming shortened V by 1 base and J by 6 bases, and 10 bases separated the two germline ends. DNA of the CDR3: TGTGCCAGCAGCTTAGTGGAGGGAACTCAGCCCCAGCATTTT. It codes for CASSLVEGTQPQHF. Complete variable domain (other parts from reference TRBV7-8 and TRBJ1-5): GAGVSQSPRYKVAKRGQDVALRCDPISGHVSLFWYQQALGQGPEFLTYFQNEAQLDKSGLPSDRFFAERPEGSVSTLKIQRTQQEDSAVYLCASSLVEGTQPQHFGDGTRLSIL.

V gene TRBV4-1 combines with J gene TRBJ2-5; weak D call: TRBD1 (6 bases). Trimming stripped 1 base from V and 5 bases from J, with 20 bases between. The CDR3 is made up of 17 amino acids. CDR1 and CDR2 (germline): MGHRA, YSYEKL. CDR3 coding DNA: TGCGCCAGCAGCCAAGTGAGGGCAGGGGCTTGGCAGGAGACCCAGTACTTC. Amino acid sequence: CASSQVRAGAWQETQYF.